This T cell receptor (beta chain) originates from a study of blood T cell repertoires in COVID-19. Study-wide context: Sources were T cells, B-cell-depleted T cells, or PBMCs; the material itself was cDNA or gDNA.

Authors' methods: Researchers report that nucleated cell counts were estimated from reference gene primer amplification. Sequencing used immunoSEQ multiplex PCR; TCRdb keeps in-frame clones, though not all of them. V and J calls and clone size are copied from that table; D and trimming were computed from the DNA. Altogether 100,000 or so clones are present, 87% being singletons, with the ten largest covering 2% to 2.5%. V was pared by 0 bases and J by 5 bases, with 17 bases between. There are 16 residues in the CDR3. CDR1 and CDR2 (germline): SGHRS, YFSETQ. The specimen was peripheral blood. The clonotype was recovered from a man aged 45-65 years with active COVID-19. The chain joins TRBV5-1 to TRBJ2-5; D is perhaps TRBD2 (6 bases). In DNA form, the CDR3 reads TGCGCCAGCAGCTTGGACCCTAGCGCAGGGATGGAGACCCAGTACTTC. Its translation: CASSLDPSAGMETQYF.